A selection of T cell receptor beta chains follows, all from one sample in a study of graft-versus-host responses after intestinal transplantation. Produced via immunoSEQ multiplex PCR; TCRdb's table is partial and in-frame only. The profile shows under 40,000 clones, 90% to 95% of them singletons. Material: PBMCs, obtained 16 days after intestinal transplant. The receptor source for this set is a human patient who received an intestinal transplant, so some T cells may come from the graft donor. Each CDR3 is given with its conserved first and last residue. D genes are given only for firm matches. For some rows the clone size is stated as once, few or many, or as a class when expanded; others skip it.

d_gene: .
v_gene: TRBV18
j_gene: TRBJ2-5
abundance: once
CDR3aa: CASSPPGTRETQYF
CDR3nt: TGTGCCAGCTCACCACCTGGGACCCGAGAGACCCAGTACTTC

d_gene: TRBD1
v_gene: TRBV28
j_gene: TRBJ2-1
abundance: .
CDR3aa: CASNLVFGQGFNEQFF
CDR3nt: TGTGCCAGCAATTTAGTGTTTGGACAGGGGTTCAATGAGCAGTTCTTC

d_gene: .
v_gene: TRBV5-4
j_gene: TRBJ1-1
abundance: .
CDR3aa: CASSSPKDMNTEAFF
CDR3nt: TGTGCCAGCAGCTCCCCGAAAGACATGAACACTGAAGCTTTCTTT

d_gene: .
v_gene: TRBV9
j_gene: TRBJ2-2
abundance: .
CDR3aa: CASSVGDTGELFF
CDR3nt: TGTGCCAGCAGCGTCGGAGACACCGGGGAGCTGTTTTTT

d_gene: TRBD2
v_gene: TRBV30
j_gene: TRBJ2-7
abundance: .
CDR3aa: CAWRGGSLYEQYF
CDR3nt: TGTGCCTGGAGGGGCGGGAGTCTCTACGAGCAGTACTTC

d_gene: .
v_gene: TRBV28
j_gene: TRBJ1-1
abundance: .
CDR3aa: CASSSGRVTEAFF
CDR3nt: TGTGCCAGCAGTTCCGGGAGGGTCACTGAAGCTTTCTTT

d_gene: .
v_gene: TRBV29-1
j_gene: TRBJ2-1
abundance: .
CDR3aa: CSVKDVRVYNEQFF
CDR3nt: TGCAGCGTTAAGGACGTAAGGGTCTACAATGAGCAGTTCTTC

d_gene: TRBD1
v_gene: TRBV28
j_gene: TRBJ1-5
abundance: .
CDR3aa: CASSSPRTGGLLSNQPQHF
CDR3nt: TGTGCCAGCAGCTCCCCTCGGACAGGGGGCCTACTTAGCAATCAGCCCCAGCATTTT

d_gene: .
v_gene: TRBV25-1
j_gene: TRBJ2-7
abundance: once
CDR3aa: CASSEGGRGEQYF
CDR3nt: TGTGCCAGCAGTGAAGGTGGAAGGGGCGAGCAGTACTTC

d_gene: .
v_gene: TRBV27
j_gene: TRBJ2-7
abundance: .
CDR3aa: CATSERWGPYEQYF
CDR3nt: TGTGCCACCTCAGAGAGGTGGGGCCCCTACGAGCAGTACTTC

d_gene: .
v_gene: TRBV11-2
j_gene: TRBJ2-7
abundance: .
CDR3aa: CASSLEVIYEQYF
CDR3nt: TGTGCCAGCAGCTTAGAGGTCATCTACGAGCAGTACTTC

d_gene: TRBD1
v_gene: TRBV28
j_gene: TRBJ1-2
abundance: .
CDR3aa: CASSFPTGANYGYTF
CDR3nt: TGTGCCAGCAGTTTCCCTACAGGGGCGAACTATGGCTACACCTTC

d_gene: .
v_gene: TRBV27
j_gene: TRBJ2-2
abundance: .
CDR3aa: CASSLRSGELFF
CDR3nt: TGTGCCAGCAGCCTAAGGTCCGGGGAGCTGTTTTTT

d_gene: .
v_gene: TRBV27
j_gene: TRBJ2-7
abundance: once
CDR3aa: CASTLGRFRYEQYF
CDR3nt: TGTGCCAGCACTTTGGGGAGATTCCGCTACGAGCAGTACTTC

d_gene: .
v_gene: TRBV28
j_gene: TRBJ1-5
abundance: few
CDR3aa: CASSFGQPQHF
CDR3nt: TGTGCCAGCAGTTTCGGACAGCCCCAGCATTTT

d_gene: TRBD2
v_gene: TRBV7-2
j_gene: TRBJ2-2
abundance: .
CDR3aa: CASSRTSWTGELFF
CDR3nt: TGTGCCAGCAGCCGGACTAGTTGGACCGGGGAGCTGTTTTTT

d_gene: .
v_gene: TRBV6-5
j_gene: TRBJ2-1
abundance: .
CDR3aa: CASSPGHPSYNEQFF
CDR3nt: TGTGCCAGCAGCCCCGGACACCCCTCCTACAATGAGCAGTTCTTC

d_gene: TRBD1
v_gene: TRBV5-5
j_gene: TRBJ1-5
abundance: .
CDR3aa: CASSSQGAYNQPQHF
CDR3nt: TGTGCCAGCAGCTCACAGGGGGCGTACAATCAGCCCCAGCATTTT

d_gene: TRBD2
v_gene: TRBV10-1
j_gene: TRBJ2-7
abundance: .
CDR3aa: CASSDPASGTYEQYF
CDR3nt: TGCGCCAGCAGTGATCCGGCTAGCGGGACTTACGAGCAGTACTTC

d_gene: .
v_gene: TRBV11-2
j_gene: TRBJ2-1
abundance: .
CDR3aa: CASSLTWEQFF
CDR3nt: TGTGCCAGCAGTCTCACGTGGGAGCAGTTCTTC

d_gene: .
v_gene: TRBV27
j_gene: TRBJ2-7
abundance: .
CDR3aa: CASGYEQYF
CDR3nt: TGTGCCAGCGGCTACGAGCAGTACTTC

d_gene: TRBD1
v_gene: TRBV4-1
j_gene: TRBJ2-7
abundance: .
CDR3aa: CASSQDLGQGIYEQYF
CDR3nt: TGCGCCAGCAGCCAAGATCTGGGACAGGGGATCTACGAGCAGTACTTC

d_gene: TRBD2
v_gene: TRBV7-2
j_gene: TRBJ2-7
abundance: .
CDR3aa: CASRPTGGPTPYEQYF
CDR3nt: TGTGCCAGCAGACCTACGGGAGGGCCAACCCCCTACGAGCAGTACTTC

d_gene: TRBD1
v_gene: TRBV9
j_gene: TRBJ2-1
abundance: .
CDR3aa: CASSASTGAQNNEQFF
CDR3nt: TGTGCCAGCAGCGCCTCGACAGGGGCGCAAAACAATGAGCAGTTCTTC

d_gene: TRBD1
v_gene: TRBV11-3
j_gene: TRBJ2-1
abundance: .
CDR3aa: CASSLGTGRIYEQFF
CDR3nt: TGTGCCAGCAGCTTAGGGACAGGGAGAATTTATGAGCAGTTCTTC

d_gene: TRBD1
v_gene: TRBV4-1
j_gene: TRBJ2-7
abundance: .
CDR3aa: CASSQDPGTGNEQYF
CDR3nt: TGCGCCAGCAGCCAAGATCCCGGGACAGGGAACGAGCAGTACTTC

d_gene: TRBD2
v_gene: TRBV19
j_gene: TRBJ2-1
abundance: .
CDR3aa: CASSISGRNEQFF
CDR3nt: TGTGCCAGTAGTATCAGCGGGAGGAATGAGCAGTTCTTC

d_gene: .
v_gene: TRBV9
j_gene: TRBJ2-2
abundance: .
CDR3aa: CASSVWLEANTGELFF
CDR3nt: TGTGCCAGCAGCGTTTGGCTAGAAGCGAACACCGGGGAGCTGTTTTTT

d_gene: .
v_gene: TRBV27
j_gene: TRBJ2-1
abundance: .
CDR3aa: CASSLSGSGNEQFF
CDR3nt: TGTGCCAGCAGTTTAAGTGGGAGTGGAAATGAGCAGTTCTTC

d_gene: .
v_gene: TRBV9
j_gene: TRBJ1-1
abundance: .
CDR3aa: CASSSNGALGAFF
CDR3nt: TGTGCCAGCAGCTCAAACGGGGCCCTCGGGGCTTTCTTT

d_gene: TRBD1
v_gene: TRBV6-1
j_gene: TRBJ2-7
abundance: .
CDR3aa: CASSSGTGSYEQYF
CDR3nt: TGTGCCAGCAGTTCCGGGACAGGGAGCTACGAGCAGTACTTC

d_gene: .
v_gene: TRBV27
j_gene: TRBJ2-7
abundance: .
CDR3aa: CASTLGAYEQYF
CDR3nt: TGTGCCAGCACCCTGGGGGCCTACGAGCAGTACTTC

d_gene: TRBD2
v_gene: TRBV28
j_gene: TRBJ2-7
abundance: .
CDR3aa: CASSLTSPYEQYF
CDR3nt: TGTGCCAGCAGTTTGACTAGCCCCTACGAGCAGTACTTC

d_gene: .
v_gene: TRBV5-4
j_gene: TRBJ1-2
abundance: .
CDR3aa: CASSLEGRGYTF
CDR3nt: TGTGCCAGCAGCTTGGAAGGCCGCGGCTACACCTTC

d_gene: .
v_gene: TRBV28
j_gene: TRBJ2-1
abundance: .
CDR3aa: CASSLFDSNEQFF
CDR3nt: TGTGCCAGCAGTTTATTCGACAGTAATGAGCAGTTCTTC

d_gene: TRBD1
v_gene: TRBV19
j_gene: TRBJ2-1
abundance: .
CDR3aa: CASTRQGSSYNEQFF
CDR3nt: TGTGCCAGCACAAGACAGGGGAGCTCCTACAATGAGCAGTTCTTC

d_gene: TRBD2
v_gene: TRBV5-5
j_gene: TRBJ2-5
abundance: .
CDR3aa: CASSLAGTITETQYF
CDR3nt: TGTGCCAGCAGCTTGGCCGGGACTATCACGGAGACCCAGTACTTC

d_gene: .
v_gene: TRBV9
j_gene: TRBJ2-1
abundance: .
CDR3aa: CASSPPKSVYNEQFF
CDR3nt: TGTGCCAGCAGCCCCCCAAAATCTGTCTACAATGAGCAGTTCTTC

d_gene: .
v_gene: TRBV7-9
j_gene: TRBJ1-3
abundance: .
CDR3aa: CASSFEFSGNTIYF
CDR3nt: TGTGCCAGCAGCTTTGAGTTCTCTGGAAACACCATATATTTT

d_gene: TRBD1
v_gene: TRBV6-5
j_gene: TRBJ2-1
abundance: .
CDR3aa: CASSLDRNEQFF
CDR3nt: TGTGCCAGCAGTCTGGACAGGAATGAGCAGTTCTTC

d_gene: .
v_gene: TRBV5-1
j_gene: TRBJ2-1
abundance: .
CDR3aa: CASSVVGSEQFF
CDR3nt: TGCGCCAGCAGCGTAGTGGGGTCTGAGCAGTTCTTC

d_gene: TRBD1
v_gene: TRBV27
j_gene: TRBJ1-2
abundance: .
CDR3aa: CASSSWTGGFGYTF
CDR3nt: TGTGCCAGCAGTTCCTGGACAGGGGGATTTGGCTACACCTTC

d_gene: .
v_gene: TRBV28
j_gene: TRBJ2-7
abundance: .
CDR3aa: CASSSMRGLGEQYF
CDR3nt: TGTGCCAGCAGTTCAATGCGGGGGCTGGGGGAGCAGTACTTC

d_gene: .
v_gene: TRBV28
j_gene: TRBJ2-2
abundance: .
CDR3aa: CASSSTGFNTGELFF
CDR3nt: TGTGCCAGCAGTTCTACCGGGTTTAATACCGGGGAGCTGTTTTTT

d_gene: .
v_gene: TRBV28
j_gene: TRBJ1-1
abundance: .
CDR3aa: CASNPRDGAEAFF
CDR3nt: TGTGCCAGCAACCCCCGGGACGGCGCGGAAGCTTTCTTT

d_gene: TRBD2
v_gene: TRBV7-9
j_gene: TRBJ2-1
abundance: .
CDR3aa: CASSLGLAVYNEQFF
CDR3nt: TGTGCCAGCAGCTTAGGACTAGCGGTGTACAATGAGCAGTTCTTC

d_gene: .
v_gene: TRBV28
j_gene: TRBJ2-3
abundance: .
CDR3aa: CASSLGGSTDTQYF
CDR3nt: TGTGCCAGCAGTCTAGGGGGTAGCACAGATACGCAGTATTTT